A single T cell receptor beta chain is shown here with its context. The antigen is unknown. The data were taken from a study of cytomegalovirus exposure and HLA in healthy donors. Findings and caveats of the study: The sole available immune exposure information was CMV serostatus. Most of the CMV-associated TCR beta chains (in a later analysis) appeared to be HLA-restricted.

With 60 Vbeta and 13 Jbeta primers, the PCR was carried out. Some clones are missing from TCRdb's copy, which holds only in-frame ones; the method was immunoSEQ multiplex PCR. The table records more than 95,000 clones, 83% of them present only once. This CDR3 contains 15 residues. Germline CDR1 is SGHRS and CDR2 is YFSETQ. V was clipped by 4 bases and J by 7 bases; unmatched bases: 9. This rearrangement joins TRBV5-1 to TRBJ2-1; 9 bases fit TRBD2. The source material was PBMCs. The clonotype was recovered from a woman aged 35 to 49 in good health and CMV-seropositive. In nucleotides, the CDR3 is TGCGCCAGCAGCCCTACTAGCGGGTCTATGAATGAGCAGTTCTTC. Its protein product is CASSPTSGSMNEQFF.